This TCR beta chain emerged from a study of cytomegalovirus exposure and HLA in healthy donors. The study, taken as a whole, reports: The classifier was said to identify cytomegalovirus status with high specificity and sensitivity. Further analysis was carried out later, and it showed several of the most significant clusters appearing linked to common viral pathogens. Associated with cytomegalovirus, according to the listing, were 150 to 200 TCR beta chains.

PCR primers comprised 60 Vbeta and 13 Jbeta primers. In the study's own analysis: Later, an analysis found 80 million or so unique TCR beta chains, and roughly 10 million of these were shared. Data came from immunoSEQ multiplex PCR; TCRdb stores just in-frame clones and leaves some out. D and trimming come from the DNA, and the V and J calls and clone size come from that table. The sample yields around 150,000 clones, 83% seen once. The CDR3 is 14 residues long. CDR1 is ENHRY, CDR2 SYGVKD, per germline. The V end lost 5 bases, the J end lost 8 bases, and 15 bases lay between the germline ends. Worth noting for this clone: Its antigen remains unknown.

The receptor comes from a middle-aged man in good health and CMV-seronegative. V is TRBV10-3 and J is TRBJ2-2; D unclear. The sequencing input was PBMCs. CDR3 sequence (DNA): TGTGCCATCAGTCCCTCCGCTCCCACAGGGGAGCTGTTTTTT. Its protein is CAISPSAPTGELFF.